Below are 12 T cell receptor beta chains sequenced from a single sample in a study of T cell clonality in common variable immunodeficiency. This table comes from immunoSEQ multiplex PCR, and its TCRdb copy is limited to in-frame clones, with some not included. In total the sample includes approximately 44,000 clones, none of them seen once. Material: peripheral blood mononuclear cells. These receptor sequences come from a person aged 18-69 years in good health.

The table lists this clone with many counts. The read ends 3 residues shy of where the CDR3 ends; the end is completed using the germline J gene. The J gene is TRBJ1-3, the V gene TRBV2, with unresolved D. Trimming left V 2 bases short and J 1 base short, with 6 bases between. This CDR3 is 14 amino acids long. Per germline, CDR1 SNHLY and CDR2 FYNNEI. CDR3 in amino acids: CASSERASGNTIYF. Incomplete CDR3 DNA: TGTGCCAGCAGTGAAAGGGCGTCTGGAAACACC. Full variable domain (missing parts from reference TRBV2 and TRBJ1-3): EPEVTQTPSHQVTQMGQEVILRCVPISNHLYFYWYRQILGQKVEFLVSFYNNEISEKSEIFDDQFSVERPDGSNFTLKIRSTKLEDSAMYFCASSERASGNTIYFGEGSWLTVV.

This clone was observed many times. The CDR3 region is CASSWTGAGNEQFF. The DNA read from the CDR3 is TGTGCCAGCAGCTGGACAGGGGCGGGCAATGAG. The chain couples TRBV7-9 to TRBJ2-1, with 9 bases identical to TRBD1. The read gets to within 3 residues of the CDR3 end, and the germline J gene fills in the rest. CDR3 length: 14 residues. The ends lost 4 bases at V and 6 bases at J; junction bases unmatched: 4. Germline lookup yields CDR1 SEHNR and CDR2 FQNEAQ (reference sequence). The full variable domain, rest sourced from reference TRBV7-9 and TRBJ2-1, is DTGVSQNPRHKITKRGQNVTFRCDPISEHNRLYWYRQTLGQGPEFLTYFQNEAQLEKSRLLSDRFSAERPKGSFSTLEIQRTEQGDSAMYLCASSWTGAGNEQFFGPGTRLTVL.

This clone was observed many times. The read falls 3 residues short of the CDR3 end, and the missing part is taken from the germline J gene. V usage is TRBV5-6 and J usage is TRBJ1-2; no clear D gene. V gave up 2 bases and J gave up 5 bases, with 4 bases separating them. Germline V lookup: CDR1 SGHDT, CDR2 YYEEEE. The CDR3 sequence is 11 residues long. The covered CDR3 bases are TGTGCCAGCAGCTTTGCGTATGGC. Translating gives CASSFAYG. The entire CDR3 sequence reads CASSFAYGYTF. Filled out from reference TRBV5-6 and TRBJ1-2, the complete variable domain reads DAGVTQSPTHLIKTRGQQVTLRCSPKSGHDTVSWYQQALGQGPQFIFQYYEEEERQRGNFPDRFSGHQFPNYSSELNVNALLLGDSALYLCASSFAYGYTFGSGTRLTVV.

Regarding this clone: The CDR3 goes on 3 residues after the read ends, and that part is filled in from the germline J gene. V gene TRBV7-3 combines with J gene TRBJ1-1; D is ambiguous. The CDR3 is 12 residues long. CDR1 and CDR2 (germline): SGHTA, FQGTGA. The CDR3 is CASSSGRGKAFF. Partial CDR3 DNA: TGTGCCAGCAGCTCAGGACGGGGTAAA.

At least ten counts were recorded for this clone. The DNA ends 3 residues before the CDR3 does, and the rest of the CDR3 is filled in from the germline J gene. This chain connects TRBV18 to TRBJ2-2, with 7 bases aligning to TRBD1. Germline V gene sequence: CDR1 KGHSH, CDR2 LQKENI. J gave up 1 base and V 8 bases, and 1 base lay outside the gene matches. The CDR3 is 13 residues long. Incomplete CDR3 DNA: TGTGCCAGCGGGGACAGGAACACCGGGGAG. Translating gives CASGDRNTGE. The whole CDR3 sequence reads CASGDRNTGELFF.

A note on this clone: The CDR3 is cut off 3 residues early in the read; its end comes from the germline J gene. The J gene is TRBJ1-3, the V gene TRBV2; no definite D call. Trimming took 3 bases from V and 0 from J, leaving 18 bases between them. The CDR3 totals 18 residues. Germline lookup yields CDR1 SNHLY and CDR2 FYNNEI. Incomplete CDR3 DNA: TGTGCCAGCAGTGATTGGCAGGTACACCAGAGCTCTGGAAACACC. It encodes CASSDWQVHQSSGNT. The whole CDR3 region reads CASSDWQVHQSSGNTIYF.

There are many counts of this clone. The read gets to within 3 residues of the CDR3 end, and the germline J gene fills in the rest. The rearrangement uses TRBV9 and TRBJ1-1, with TRBD1 identical over 10 bases. The germline V gene has CDR1 SGDLS and CDR2 YYNGEE. The V segment lost 0 bases and the J segment 2 bases; nucleotides outside the gene matches: 7. This CDR3 is 17 amino acids long. This CDR3 reads CASSVAPGTGDNTEAFF. The DNA read from the CDR3 is TGTGCCAGCAGCGTAGCCCCAGGGACAGGGGATAACACTGAA.

This clone has ten or more counts. A read error may be the cause here, since a much bigger clone is one base away. From the germline J gene comes the end of the CDR3, since the read stops 3 residues before it. Additional DNA sequences in this sample encode the identical CDR3. The chain has TRBV11-2 and TRBJ1-2, with no clear D. V was shortened by 0 bases and J by 2 bases, with 4 bases between the two germline ends. CDR3 length: 13 amino acids. Germline CDR1 reads SGHAT; CDR2 reads FQNNGV. The DNA read from the CDR3 is TGTGCCAGCAGCTTAGACAGGAACTATGGC. Translation gives CASSLDRNYG. The entire CDR3 protein reads CASSLDRNYGYTF. Supplemented by reference TRBV11-2 and TRBJ1-2, the full variable domain reads EAGVAQSPRYKIIEKRQSVAFWCNPISGHATLYWYQQILGQGPKLLIQFQNNGVVDDSQLPKDRFSAERLKGVDSTLKIQPAKLEDSAVYLCASSLDRNYGYTFGSGTRLTVV.

This clone was counted ten times or more. The read is 3 residues too short to cover the CDR3 end, so that end is filled in from the germline J gene. V and J are TRBV5-1 and TRBJ1-2; 10 bases are shared with TRBD1. The CDR3 sequence is 14 residues long. Germline lookup yields CDR1 SGHRS and CDR2 YFSETQ. The DNA read from the CDR3 is TGCGCCAGCAGCCGGAGGGACAGGGGTGGAGGC. Its translation: CASSRRDRGGG. The entire CDR3 reads CASSRRDRGGGYTF.

This clone was observed many times. The junction departs from the called germline gene at one end, perhaps through a read error. The read falls 3 residues short of the CDR3 end, and the missing part is taken from the germline J gene. The chain links TRBV4-2 to TRBJ1-2, with D possibly being TRBD1 (5 bases). CDR1 and CDR2 from the germline V gene are LGHNA and YNFKEQ. CDR3 length: 13 residues. The CDR3 region is CASSQVAGNGYTF. The DNA read from the CDR3 is TGCGCCAGCAGCCAAGTTGCAGGGAATGGC.

This clone was seen at least ten times. The read ends 3 residues early relative to the CDR3; the germline J gene fills the gap. The chain couples TRBV30 to TRBJ1-1; the D gene is possibly TRBD1 (6 bases). Germline-derived CDR1 and CDR2 are GTSNPN and SVGIG (reference sequence). This CDR3 is 12 amino acids long. The ends were cut back, 3 bases at V and 7 bases at J, with 12 bases in the middle. The CDR3 region is CAWRGQILEAFF. The sequenced part of the CDR3 DNA is TGTGCCTGGAGAGGACAGATCCTTGAA.

In its sample, this clone was seen many times. The observed sequence ends 3 residues before the CDR3 terminus, with the missing tail filled in from the germline J gene. The rearrangement links TRBV19 to TRBJ1-2; 8 bases agree with TRBD1. Trimming removed 5 bases from V and 0 bases from J; junction bases left unmatched: 5. Germline V gene lookup returns CDR1 LNHDA and CDR2 SQIVND (reference sequence). The CDR3 consists of 15 residues. The sequenced CDR3 bases are TGTGCCAGTAGTCGATCGACAGGGGCTAACTATGGC. It translates to CASSRSTGANYG. The CDR3 as a whole reads CASSRSTGANYGYTF.